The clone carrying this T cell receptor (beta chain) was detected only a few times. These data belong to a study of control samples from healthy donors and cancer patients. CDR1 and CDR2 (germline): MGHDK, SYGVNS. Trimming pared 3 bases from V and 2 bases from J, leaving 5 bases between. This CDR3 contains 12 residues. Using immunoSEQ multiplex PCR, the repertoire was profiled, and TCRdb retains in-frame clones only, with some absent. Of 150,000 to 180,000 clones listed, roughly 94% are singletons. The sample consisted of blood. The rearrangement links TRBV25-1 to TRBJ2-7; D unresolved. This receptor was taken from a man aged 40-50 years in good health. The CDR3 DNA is TGTGCCAGCAGTGACCGAGCCTACGAGCAGTACTTC. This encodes CASSDRAYEQYF.